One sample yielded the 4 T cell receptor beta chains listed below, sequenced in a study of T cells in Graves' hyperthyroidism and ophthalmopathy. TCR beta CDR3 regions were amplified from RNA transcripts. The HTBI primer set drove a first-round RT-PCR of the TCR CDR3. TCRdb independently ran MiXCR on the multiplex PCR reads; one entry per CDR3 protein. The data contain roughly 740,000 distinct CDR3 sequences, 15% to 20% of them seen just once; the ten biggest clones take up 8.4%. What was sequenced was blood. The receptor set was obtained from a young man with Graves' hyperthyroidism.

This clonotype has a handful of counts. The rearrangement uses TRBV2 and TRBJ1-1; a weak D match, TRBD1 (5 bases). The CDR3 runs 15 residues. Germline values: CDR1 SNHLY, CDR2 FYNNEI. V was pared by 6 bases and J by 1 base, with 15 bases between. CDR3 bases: TGTGCCAGCAGGGTAGACAGCAGGGAGAACACTGAAGCTTTCTTT. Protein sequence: CASRVDSRENTEAFF.

CDR3 DNA sequence: TGTGCCAGCAGTGGGGGACTAGCGGGAGGCAGATTCTCCTACAATGAGCAGTTCTTC. It encodes CASSGGLAGGRFSYNEQFF. The gene calls are TRBV6-1 and TRBJ2-1, with 15 positions matching TRBD2. Trimming cost V 4 bases and J 0 bases; bases outside gene matches: 7. The CDR3 has 19 amino acids. Germline loops: CDR1 MNHNS, CDR2 SASEGT.

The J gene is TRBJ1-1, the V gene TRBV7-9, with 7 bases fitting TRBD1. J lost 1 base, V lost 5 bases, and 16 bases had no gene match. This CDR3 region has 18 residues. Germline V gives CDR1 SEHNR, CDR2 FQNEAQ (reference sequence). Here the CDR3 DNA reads TGTGCCAGCAGCGTTTCCCCCCTCCCCGGGACAGAGAACACTGAAGCTTTCTTT. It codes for CASSVSPLPGTENTEAFF. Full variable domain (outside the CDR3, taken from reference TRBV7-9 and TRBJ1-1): DTGVSQNPRHKITKRGQNVTFRCDPISEHNRLYWYRQTLGQGPEFLTYFQNEAQLEKSRLLSDRFSAERPKGSFSTLEIQRTEQGDSAMYLCASSVSPLPGTENTEAFFGQGTRLTVV.

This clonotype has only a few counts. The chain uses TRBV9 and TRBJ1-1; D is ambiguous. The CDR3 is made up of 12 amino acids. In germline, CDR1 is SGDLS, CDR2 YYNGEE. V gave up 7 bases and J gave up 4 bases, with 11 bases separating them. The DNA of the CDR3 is TGTGCCAGCGCGCAAAGTGGCACTGAAGCTTTCTTT. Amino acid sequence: CASAQSGTEAFF. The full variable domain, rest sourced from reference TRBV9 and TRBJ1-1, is DSGVTQTPKHLITATGQRVTLRCSPRSGDLSVYWYQQSLDQGLQFLIQYYNGEERAKGNILERFSAQQFPDLHSELNLSSLELGDSALYFCASAQSGTEAFFGQGTRLTVV.